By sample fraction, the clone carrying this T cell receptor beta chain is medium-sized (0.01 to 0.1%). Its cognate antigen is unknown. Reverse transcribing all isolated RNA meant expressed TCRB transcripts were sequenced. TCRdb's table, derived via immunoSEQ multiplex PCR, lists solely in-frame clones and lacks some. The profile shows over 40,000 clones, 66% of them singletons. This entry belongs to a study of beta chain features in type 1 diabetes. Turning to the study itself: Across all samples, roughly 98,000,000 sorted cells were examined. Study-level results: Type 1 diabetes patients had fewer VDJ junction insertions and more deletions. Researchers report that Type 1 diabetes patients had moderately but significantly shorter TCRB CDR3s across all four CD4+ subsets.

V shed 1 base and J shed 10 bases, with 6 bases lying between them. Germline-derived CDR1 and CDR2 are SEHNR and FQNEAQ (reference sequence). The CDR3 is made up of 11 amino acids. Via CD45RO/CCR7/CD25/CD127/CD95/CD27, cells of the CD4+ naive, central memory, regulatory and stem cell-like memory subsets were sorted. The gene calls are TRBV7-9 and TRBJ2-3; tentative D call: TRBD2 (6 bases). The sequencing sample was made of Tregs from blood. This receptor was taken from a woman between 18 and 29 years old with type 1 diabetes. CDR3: CASSLGRAQYF. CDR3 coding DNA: TGTGCCAGCAGCTTAGGGAGGGCGCAGTATTTT.